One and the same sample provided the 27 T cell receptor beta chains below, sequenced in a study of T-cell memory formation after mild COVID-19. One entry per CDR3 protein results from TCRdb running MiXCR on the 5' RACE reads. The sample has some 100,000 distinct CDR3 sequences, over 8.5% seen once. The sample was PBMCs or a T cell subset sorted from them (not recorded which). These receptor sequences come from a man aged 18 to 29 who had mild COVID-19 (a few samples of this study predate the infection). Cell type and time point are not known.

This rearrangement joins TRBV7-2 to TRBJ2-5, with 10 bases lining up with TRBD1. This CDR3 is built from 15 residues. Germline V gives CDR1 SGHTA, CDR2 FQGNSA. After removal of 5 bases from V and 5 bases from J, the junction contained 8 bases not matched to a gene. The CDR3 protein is CASSPTPTGGETQYF. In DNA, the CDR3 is TGTGCCAGCAGCCCCACCCCGACAGGGGGCGAGACCCAGTACTTC.

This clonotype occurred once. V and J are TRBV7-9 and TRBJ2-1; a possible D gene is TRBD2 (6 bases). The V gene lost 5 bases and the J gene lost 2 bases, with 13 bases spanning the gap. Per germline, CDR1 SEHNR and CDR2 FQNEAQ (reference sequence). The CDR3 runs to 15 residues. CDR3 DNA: TGTGCCAGCAGCCCCCTAGCGCCACCCTACAATGAGCAGTTCTTC. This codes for CASSPLAPPYNEQFF.

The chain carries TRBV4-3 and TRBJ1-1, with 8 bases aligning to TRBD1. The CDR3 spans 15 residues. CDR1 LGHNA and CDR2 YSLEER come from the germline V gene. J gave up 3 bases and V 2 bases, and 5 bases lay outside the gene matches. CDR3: CASSQLKTGDTEAFF. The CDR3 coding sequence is TGCGCCAGCAGCCAACTTAAGACAGGGGACACTGAAGCTTTCTTT.

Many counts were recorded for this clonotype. CDR3: CASSYRENEQFF. The CDR3 nucleotides read TGTGCCAGCAGTTACAGGGAAAATGAGCAGTTCTTC. The genes are TRBV6-5 and TRBJ2-1; no reliable D call. CDR3 length: 12 residues. CDR1 is MNHEY and CDR2 is SVGAGI in the germline V gene. Trimming stripped 2 bases from V and 7 bases from J, with 6 bases between.

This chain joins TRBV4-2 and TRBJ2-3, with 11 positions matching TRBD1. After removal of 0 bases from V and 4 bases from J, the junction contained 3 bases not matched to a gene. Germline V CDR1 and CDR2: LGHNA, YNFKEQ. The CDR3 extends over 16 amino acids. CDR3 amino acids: CASSQEGQGGADTQYF. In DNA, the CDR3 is TGTGCCAGCAGCCAAGAGGGACAGGGGGGTGCAGATACGCAGTATTTT.

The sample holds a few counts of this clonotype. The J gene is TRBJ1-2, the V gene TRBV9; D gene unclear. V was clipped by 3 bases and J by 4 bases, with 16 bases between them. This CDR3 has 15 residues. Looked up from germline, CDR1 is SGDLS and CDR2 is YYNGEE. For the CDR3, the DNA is TGTGCCAGCAGCGGCCGGGCCGACGGGCTCTATGGCTACACCTTC. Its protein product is CASSGRADGLYGYTF.

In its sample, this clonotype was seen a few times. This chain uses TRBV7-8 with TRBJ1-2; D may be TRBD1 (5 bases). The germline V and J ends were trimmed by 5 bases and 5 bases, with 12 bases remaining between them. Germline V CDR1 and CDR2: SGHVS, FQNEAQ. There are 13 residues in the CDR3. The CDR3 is CASSLRAGYGYTF. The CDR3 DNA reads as TGTGCCAGCAGCCTCAGGGCTGGTTATGGCTACACCTTC.

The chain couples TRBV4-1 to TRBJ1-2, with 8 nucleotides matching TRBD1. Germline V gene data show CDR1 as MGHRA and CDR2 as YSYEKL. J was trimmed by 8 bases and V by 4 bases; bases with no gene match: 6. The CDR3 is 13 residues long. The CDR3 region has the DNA TGCGCCAGCAGCCGCGACAGGGGTGACGGCTACACCTTC. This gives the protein CASSRDRGDGYTF.

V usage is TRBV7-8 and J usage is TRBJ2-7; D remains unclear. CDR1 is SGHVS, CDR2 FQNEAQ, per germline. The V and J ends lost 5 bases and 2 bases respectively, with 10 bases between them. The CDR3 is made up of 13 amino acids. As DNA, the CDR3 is TGTGCCAGCAGCCCAGCCGTTACCTACGAGCAGTACTTC. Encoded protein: CASSPAVTYEQYF.

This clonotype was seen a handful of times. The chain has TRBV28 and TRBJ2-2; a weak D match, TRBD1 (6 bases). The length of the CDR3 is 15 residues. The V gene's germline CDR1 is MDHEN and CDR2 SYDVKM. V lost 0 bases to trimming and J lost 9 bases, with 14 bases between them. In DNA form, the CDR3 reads TGTGCCAGCAGTTTATGGGGGGCAGCTGGCCGGGAGCTGTTTTTT. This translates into CASSLWGAAGRELFF. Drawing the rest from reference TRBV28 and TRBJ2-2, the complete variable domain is DVKVTQSSRYLVKRTGEKVFLECVQDMDHENMFWYRQDPGLGLRLIYFSYDVKMKEKGDIPEGYSVSREKKERFSLILESASTNQTSMYLCASSLWGAAGRELFFGEGSRLTVL.

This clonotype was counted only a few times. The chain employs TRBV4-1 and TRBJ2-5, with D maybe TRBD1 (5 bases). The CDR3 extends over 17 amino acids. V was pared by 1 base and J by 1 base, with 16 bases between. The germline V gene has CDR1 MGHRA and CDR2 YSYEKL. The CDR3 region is CASSQVYMGPSQETQYF. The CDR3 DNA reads TGCGCCAGCAGCCAAGTGTATATGGGGCCATCCCAAGAGACCCAGTACTTC.

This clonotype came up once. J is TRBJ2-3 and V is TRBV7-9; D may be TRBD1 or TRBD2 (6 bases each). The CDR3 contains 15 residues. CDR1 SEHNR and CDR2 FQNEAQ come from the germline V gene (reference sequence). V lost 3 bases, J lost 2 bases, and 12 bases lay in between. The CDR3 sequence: CASSLWGAPTDTQYF. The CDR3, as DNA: TGTGCCAGCAGCTTGTGGGGGGCCCCCACAGATACGCAGTATTTT.

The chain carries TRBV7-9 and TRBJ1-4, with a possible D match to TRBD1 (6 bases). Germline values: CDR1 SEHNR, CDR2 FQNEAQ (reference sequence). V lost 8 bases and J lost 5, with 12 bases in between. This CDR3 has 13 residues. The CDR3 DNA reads TGTGCCAGCGGGGACACTTCCAATGAAAAACTGTTTTTT. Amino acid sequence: CASGDTSNEKLFF.

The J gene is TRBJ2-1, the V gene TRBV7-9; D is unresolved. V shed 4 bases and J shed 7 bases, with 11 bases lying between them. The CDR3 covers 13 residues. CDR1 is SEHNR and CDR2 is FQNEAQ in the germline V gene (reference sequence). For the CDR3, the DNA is TGTGCCAGCAGCTCAAGAGGTGGGAATGAGCAGTTCTTC. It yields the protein CASSSRGGNEQFF.

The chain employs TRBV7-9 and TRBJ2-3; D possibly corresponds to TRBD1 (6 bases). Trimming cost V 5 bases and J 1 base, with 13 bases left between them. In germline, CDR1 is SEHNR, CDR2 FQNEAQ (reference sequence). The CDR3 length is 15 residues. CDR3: CASSRGQSGTDTQYF. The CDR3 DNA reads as TGTGCCAGCAGCCGAGGACAGTCCGGCACAGATACGCAGTATTTT.

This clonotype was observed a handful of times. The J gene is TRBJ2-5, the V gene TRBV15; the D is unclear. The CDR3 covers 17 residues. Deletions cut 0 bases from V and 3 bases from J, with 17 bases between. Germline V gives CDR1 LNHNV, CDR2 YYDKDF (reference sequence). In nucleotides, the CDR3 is TGTGCCACCAGCAGAGATCGTGGTTTGGTTGCAAAAGAGACCCAGTACTTC. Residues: CATSRDRGLVAKETQYF.

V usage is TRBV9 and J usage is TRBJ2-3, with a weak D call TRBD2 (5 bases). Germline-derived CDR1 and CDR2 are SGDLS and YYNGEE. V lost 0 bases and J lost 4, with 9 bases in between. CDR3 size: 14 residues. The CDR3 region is CASSVDGEPDTQYF. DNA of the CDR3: TGTGCCAGCAGCGTAGACGGGGAACCAGATACGCAGTATTTT.

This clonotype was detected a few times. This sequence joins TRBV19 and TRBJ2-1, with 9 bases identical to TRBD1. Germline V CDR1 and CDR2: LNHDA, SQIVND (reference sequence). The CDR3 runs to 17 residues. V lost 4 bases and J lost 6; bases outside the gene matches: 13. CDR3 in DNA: TGTGCCAGTAGTACCTACTGGACAGGGGAAGGGCTCAATGAGCAGTTCTTC. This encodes CASSTYWTGEGLNEQFF.

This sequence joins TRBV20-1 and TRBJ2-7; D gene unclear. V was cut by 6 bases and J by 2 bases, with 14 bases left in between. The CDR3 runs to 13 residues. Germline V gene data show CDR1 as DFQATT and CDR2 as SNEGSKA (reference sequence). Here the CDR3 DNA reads TGCAGTGCCACCGACACCGTAACCTACGAGCAGTACTTC. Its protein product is CSATDTVTYEQYF.

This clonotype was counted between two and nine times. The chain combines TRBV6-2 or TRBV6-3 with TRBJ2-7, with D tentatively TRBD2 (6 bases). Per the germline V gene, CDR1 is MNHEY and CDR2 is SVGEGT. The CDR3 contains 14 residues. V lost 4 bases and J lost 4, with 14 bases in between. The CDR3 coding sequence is TGTGCCAGCAGTTGGGCGGGGATCCTATACGAGCAGTACGTC. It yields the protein CASSWAGILYEQYV.

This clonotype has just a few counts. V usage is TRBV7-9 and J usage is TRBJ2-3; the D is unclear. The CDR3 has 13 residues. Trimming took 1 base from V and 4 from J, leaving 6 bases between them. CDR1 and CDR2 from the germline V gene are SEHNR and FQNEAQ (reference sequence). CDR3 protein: CASSLVVPDTQYF. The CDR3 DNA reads TGTGCCAGCAGCTTAGTGGTCCCAGATACGCAGTATTTT.

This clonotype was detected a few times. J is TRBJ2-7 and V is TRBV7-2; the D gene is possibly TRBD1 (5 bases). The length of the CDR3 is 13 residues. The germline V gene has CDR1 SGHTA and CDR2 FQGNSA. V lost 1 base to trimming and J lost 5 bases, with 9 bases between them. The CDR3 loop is CASSLGPRDEQYV. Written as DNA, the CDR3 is TGTGCCAGCAGCTTAGGTCCCAGGGACGAGCAGTACGTC.

CDR3 residues: CASSIGSTLYNEQFF. The CDR3 coding sequence is TGTGCCAGCAGTATCGGGTCCACCTTATACAATGAGCAGTTCTTC. The chain uses TRBV11-2 and TRBJ2-1, with D hard to call. The CDR3 is 15 residues long. V shed 6 bases and J shed 4 bases, with 16 bases lying between them. The germline CDR1 and CDR2 sequences are SGHAT and FQNNGV.

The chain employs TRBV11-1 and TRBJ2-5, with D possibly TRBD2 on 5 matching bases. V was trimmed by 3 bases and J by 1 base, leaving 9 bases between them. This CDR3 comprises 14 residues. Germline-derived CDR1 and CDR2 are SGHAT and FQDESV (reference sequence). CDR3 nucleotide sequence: TGTGCCAGCAGCTTGGGAGAGCTCCAAGAGACCCAGTACTTC. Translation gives CASSLGELQETQYF. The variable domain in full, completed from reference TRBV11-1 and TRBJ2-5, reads EAEVAQSPRYKITEKSQAVAFWCDPISGHATLYWYRQILGQGPELLVQFQDESVVDDSQLPKDRFSAERLKGVDSTLKIQPAELGDSAMYLCASSLGELQETQYFGPGTRLLVL.

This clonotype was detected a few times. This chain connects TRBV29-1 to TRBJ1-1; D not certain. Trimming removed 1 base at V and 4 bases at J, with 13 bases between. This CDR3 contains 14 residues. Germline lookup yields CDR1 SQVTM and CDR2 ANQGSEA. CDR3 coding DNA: TGCAGCGTTGAAGTCCCCGGCCGGGGCACTGAAGCTTTCTTT. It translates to CSVEVPGRGTEAFF.

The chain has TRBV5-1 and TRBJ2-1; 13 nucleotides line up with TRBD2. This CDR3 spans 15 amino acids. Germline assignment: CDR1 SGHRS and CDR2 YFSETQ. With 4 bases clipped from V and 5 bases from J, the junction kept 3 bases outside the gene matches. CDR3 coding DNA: TGCGCCAGCAGCACGGGACTAGCGGGGAACAATGAGCAGTTCTTC. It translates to CASSTGLAGNNEQFF.

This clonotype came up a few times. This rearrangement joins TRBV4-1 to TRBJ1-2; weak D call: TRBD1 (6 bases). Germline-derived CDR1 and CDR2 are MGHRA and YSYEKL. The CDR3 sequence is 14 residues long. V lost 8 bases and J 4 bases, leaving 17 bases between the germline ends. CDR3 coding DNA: TGCGCCAGCGGTCCGGCAGGGGCACTCTATGGCTACACCTTC. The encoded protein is CASGPAGALYGYTF.